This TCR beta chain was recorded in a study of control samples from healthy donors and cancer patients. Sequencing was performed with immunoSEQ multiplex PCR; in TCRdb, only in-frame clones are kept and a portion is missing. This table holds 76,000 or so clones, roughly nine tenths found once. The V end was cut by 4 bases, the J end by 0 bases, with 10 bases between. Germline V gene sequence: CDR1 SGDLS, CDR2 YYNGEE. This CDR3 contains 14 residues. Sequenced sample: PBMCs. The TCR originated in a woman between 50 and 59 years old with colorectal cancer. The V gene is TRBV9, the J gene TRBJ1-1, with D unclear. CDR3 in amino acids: CASSRAALNTEAFF. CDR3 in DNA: TGTGCCAGCAGCAGGGCAGCCTTGAACACTGAAGCTTTCTTT.